Sequencing of this T cell receptor (beta chain) was carried out in a study of OX40 agonist ivuxolimab in advanced cancers. Findings of the study overall: Partial responders receiving 0.1-3.0 mg/kg showed among the lowest clonal expansion. Circulating CD4+ and CD8+ T cells showed clonal expansion by week 6 at 0.1 to 3.0 mg/kg.

Here immunoSEQ multiplex PCR was the method, and the copy in TCRdb shows in-frame clones only, minus some. The sample gives about 68,000 clones, about 84% of which show up once; 0.55% to 0.85% is in the top ten. With respect to this clone: As yet, its antigen is unknown.

Unmatched junction bases numbered 3, after V lost 4 bases and J lost 5 bases. The CDR3 loop spans 15 amino acids. In germline, CDR1 is SGHTA, CDR2 FQGNSA. Blood sampling took place at baseline, cycle 4 day 1, and cycle 7 day 1. The specimen was CD4+ or CD8+ T cells sorted from blood, collected in a trial of the OX40 agonist ivuxolimab. The sequence derives from an adult with an advanced solid tumor such as melanoma, head and neck, liver or kidney cancer. The chain combines TRBV7-2 with TRBJ2-5; 14 positions agree with TRBD2. This CDR3 is CASSSTSGGGETQYF. CDR3 nucleotide sequence: TGTGCCAGCAGCTCGACTAGCGGGGGGGGTGAGACCCAGTACTTC.